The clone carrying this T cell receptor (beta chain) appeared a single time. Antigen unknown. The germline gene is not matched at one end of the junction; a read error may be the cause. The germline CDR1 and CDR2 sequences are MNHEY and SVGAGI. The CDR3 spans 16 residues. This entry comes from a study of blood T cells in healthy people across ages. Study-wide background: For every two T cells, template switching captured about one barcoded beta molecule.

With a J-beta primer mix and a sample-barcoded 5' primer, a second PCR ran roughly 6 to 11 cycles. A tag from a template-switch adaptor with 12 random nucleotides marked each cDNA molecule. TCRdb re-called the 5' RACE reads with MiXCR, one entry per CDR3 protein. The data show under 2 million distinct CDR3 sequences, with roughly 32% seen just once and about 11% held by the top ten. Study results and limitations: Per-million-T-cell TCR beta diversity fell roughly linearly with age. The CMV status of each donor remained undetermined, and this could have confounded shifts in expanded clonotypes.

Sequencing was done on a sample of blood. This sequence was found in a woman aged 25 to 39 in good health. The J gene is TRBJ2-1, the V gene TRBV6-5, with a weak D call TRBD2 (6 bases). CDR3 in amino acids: CASSSAAGSSYNERFF. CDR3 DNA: TGTGCCAGCAGCAGCGCCGCGGGGAGCTCCTACAATGAGCGGTTCTTC.